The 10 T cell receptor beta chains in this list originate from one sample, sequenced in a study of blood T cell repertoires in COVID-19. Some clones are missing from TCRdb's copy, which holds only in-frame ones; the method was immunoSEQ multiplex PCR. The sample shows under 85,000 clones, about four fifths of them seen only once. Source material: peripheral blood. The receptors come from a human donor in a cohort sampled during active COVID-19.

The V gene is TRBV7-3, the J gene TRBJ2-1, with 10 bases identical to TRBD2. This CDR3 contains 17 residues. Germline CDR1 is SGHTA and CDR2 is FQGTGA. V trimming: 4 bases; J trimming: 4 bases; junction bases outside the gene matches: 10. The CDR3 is CASSSQGSSGGYNEQFF. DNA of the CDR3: TGTGCCAGCAGCTCACAAGGGTCTAGCGGGGGTTACAATGAGCAGTTCTTC.

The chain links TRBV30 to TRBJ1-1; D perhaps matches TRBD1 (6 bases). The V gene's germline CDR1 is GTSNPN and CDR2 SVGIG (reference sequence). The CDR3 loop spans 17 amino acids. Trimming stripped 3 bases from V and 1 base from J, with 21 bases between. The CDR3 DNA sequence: TGTGCCTGGAGGGACCCGAGTAGGGGGGGGAGGAACACTGAAGCTTTCTTT. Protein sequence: CAWRDPSRGGRNTEAFF.

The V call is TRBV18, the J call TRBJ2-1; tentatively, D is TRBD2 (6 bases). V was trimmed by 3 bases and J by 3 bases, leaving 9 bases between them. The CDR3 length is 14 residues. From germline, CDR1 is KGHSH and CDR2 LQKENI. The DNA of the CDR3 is TGTGCCAGCTCACCGGGACTGAACTACAATGAGCAGTTCTTC. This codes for CASSPGLNYNEQFF.

Written as DNA, the CDR3 is TGTGCCAGTAGTATAGTCGGCAGGGGACGGAACACTGAAGCTTTCTTT. It codes for CASSIVGRGRNTEAFF. V usage is TRBV19 and J usage is TRBJ1-1; possibly TRBD1 for D (6 bases). This CDR3 has 16 residues. CDR1 is LNHDA, CDR2 SQIVND, per germline (reference sequence). Trimming left V 1 base short and J 1 base short, with 13 bases between.

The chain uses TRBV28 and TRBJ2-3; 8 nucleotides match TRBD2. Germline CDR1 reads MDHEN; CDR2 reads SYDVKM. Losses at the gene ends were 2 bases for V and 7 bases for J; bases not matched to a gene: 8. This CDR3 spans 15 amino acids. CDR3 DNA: TGTGCCAGCAGTTTACCCGGGACTAGTCAAAATACGCAGTATTTT. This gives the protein CASSLPGTSQNTQYF.

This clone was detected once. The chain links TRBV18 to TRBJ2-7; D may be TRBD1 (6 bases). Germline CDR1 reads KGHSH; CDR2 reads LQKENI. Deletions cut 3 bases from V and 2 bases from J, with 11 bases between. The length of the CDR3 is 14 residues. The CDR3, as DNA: TGTGCCAGCTCACCGGAACAGGGACCCTACGAGCAGTACTTC. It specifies CASSPEQGPYEQYF.

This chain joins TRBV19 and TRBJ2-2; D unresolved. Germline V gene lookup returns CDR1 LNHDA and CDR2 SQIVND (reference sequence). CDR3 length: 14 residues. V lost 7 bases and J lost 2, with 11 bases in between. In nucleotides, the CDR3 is TGTGCCAGTACCCGAGGCCTAAACACCGGGGAGCTGTTTTTT. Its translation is CASTRGLNTGELFF. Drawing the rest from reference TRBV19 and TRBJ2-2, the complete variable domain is DGGITQSPKYLFRKEGQNVTLSCEQNLNHDAMYWYRQDPGQGLRLIYYSQIVNDFQKGDIAEGYSVSREKKESFPLTVTSAQKNPTAFYLCASTRGLNTGELFFGEGSRLTVL.

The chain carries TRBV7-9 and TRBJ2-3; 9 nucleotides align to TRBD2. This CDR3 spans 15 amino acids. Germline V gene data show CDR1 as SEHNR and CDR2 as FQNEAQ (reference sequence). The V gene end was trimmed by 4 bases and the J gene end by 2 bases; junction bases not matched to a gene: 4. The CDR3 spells CASSSLAGHTDTQYF. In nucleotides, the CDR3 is TGTGCCAGCAGCTCGCTAGCGGGGCACACAGATACGCAGTATTTT.

The CDR3 spells CASSRNKWTGFKETQYF. Written as DNA, the CDR3 is TGTGCCAGCAGCCGAAATAAATGGACAGGGTTCAAAGAGACCCAGTACTTC. V usage is TRBV11-2 and J usage is TRBJ2-5; 8 bases agree with TRBD1. The J segment lost 3 bases and the V segment lost 5 bases, leaving 14 bases of the junction unmatched. The CDR3 consists of 17 residues. Germline V gives CDR1 SGHAT, CDR2 FQNNGV.

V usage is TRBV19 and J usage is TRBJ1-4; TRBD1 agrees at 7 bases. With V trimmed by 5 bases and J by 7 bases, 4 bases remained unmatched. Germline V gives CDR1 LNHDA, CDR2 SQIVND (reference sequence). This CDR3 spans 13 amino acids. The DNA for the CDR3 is TGTGCCAGTAGTGTGACAGGGAGTGAAAAACTGTTTTTT. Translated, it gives CASSVTGSEKLFF.